These 23 T cell receptor beta chains were all obtained from the same sample, sequenced in a study of T cell changes during pregnancy in multiple sclerosis. Repertoires were generated with immunoSEQ multiplex PCR, while TCRdb's copy carries only in-frame clones and drops some. The sample holds about 87,000 clones, roughly 93% seen once. The sequences come from peripheral blood, collected in the third trimester of pregnancy. The receptors shown here come from a female donor in good health, enrolled as a control in a pregnancy study.

The rearrangement links TRBV28 to TRBJ2-7, with no clear D. V shed 6 bases and J shed 4 bases, with 7 bases lying between them. CDR3 length equals 11 residues. From germline, CDR1 is MDHEN and CDR2 SYDVKM. CDR3 DNA sequence: TGTGCCAGCAGATCTATTTACGAGCAGTACTTC. Translation gives CASRSIYEQYF.

The genes are TRBV9 and TRBJ2-1; tentatively, D is TRBD2 (5 bases). V shed 0 bases and J shed 0 bases, with 10 bases lying between them. Germline CDR1 SGDLS, CDR2 YYNGEE. The CDR3 consists of 16 residues. The CDR3 sequence is CASSVGSASSYNEQFF. CDR3 bases: TGTGCCAGCAGCGTAGGTAGCGCGAGCTCCTACAATGAGCAGTTCTTC.

The chain is built from TRBV18 and TRBJ2-1; 10 nucleotides align to TRBD1. This CDR3 comprises 16 residues. Germline lookup yields CDR1 KGHSH and CDR2 LQKENI. V was pared by 5 bases and J by 6 bases, with 10 bases of the junction left unmatched. CDR3 residues: CASSATGTGDFNEQFF. In DNA, the CDR3 is TGTGCCAGCTCAGCGACCGGGACAGGGGATTTCAATGAGCAGTTCTTC.

The chain couples TRBV7-8 to TRBJ2-7, with 7 bases that match TRBD2. Trimming took 0 bases from V and 3 from J; bases not matched to a gene: 8. The CDR3 has 16 residues. The germline gives CDR1 SGHVS, CDR2 FQNEAQ. CDR3 in amino acids: CASSLAFSGAIYEQYF. CDR3 in DNA: TGTGCCAGCAGCTTAGCCTTCAGCGGGGCCATCTACGAGCAGTACTTC.

CDR3 nucleotides: TGTGCCAGCAGCTTAGCGGGGACTACCCGTGGAGAGACCCAGTACTTC. Encoded protein: CASSLAGTTRGETQYF. This chain connects TRBV7-9 to TRBJ2-5; 7 positions match TRBD2. The V gene's germline CDR1 is SEHNR and CDR2 FQNEAQ (reference sequence). The CDR3 sequence is 16 residues long. The junction had 8 bases not matched to a gene; V was cut back by 0 bases and J by 4 bases.

The chain recombines TRBV2 with TRBJ1-4; D uncertain. CDR1 is SNHLY, CDR2 FYNNEI, per germline. V was pared by 6 bases and J by 8 bases, with 16 bases between. CDR3 length: 14 residues. The CDR3 nucleotides read TGTGCCAGCAGGACCTCGGAGGGAGAGGAAAAACTGTTTTTT. Its translation: CASRTSEGEEKLFF.

The chain is built from TRBV4-1 and TRBJ1-5; maybe TRBD1 (6 bases). V was cut by 1 base and J by 7 bases, with 14 bases left in between. The CDR3 consists of 15 residues. Germline values: CDR1 MGHRA, CDR2 YSYEKL. The CDR3 here is CASSQVGGAAQPQHF. CDR3 nucleotides: TGCGCCAGCAGCCAAGTGGGGGGGGCAGCACAGCCCCAGCATTTT.

The rearrangement uses TRBV27 and TRBJ1-5; D is perhaps TRBD1 (6 bases). Trimming pared 5 bases from V and 6 bases from J, leaving 14 bases between. Germline V CDR1 and CDR2: MNHEY, SMNVEV (reference sequence). This CDR3 is built from 14 residues. The chain's CDR3 is CASSKTGYSQPQHF. As DNA, the CDR3 is TGTGCCAGCAGTAAGACAGGTTATAGTCAGCCCCAGCATTTT.

Notes on this clone: Other nucleotide sequences in the sample specify the same CDR3. V gene TRBV7-2 combines with J gene TRBJ2-7, with 7 bases matching TRBD1. The CDR3 consists of 12 residues. Germline V gene sequence: CDR1 SGHTA, CDR2 FQGNSA. V trimming: 5 bases; J trimming: 4 bases; junction bases outside the gene matches: 2. This CDR3 reads CASSPTGYEQYF. The CDR3 bases are TGTGCCAGCAGCCCGACAGGGTACGAGCAGTACTTC. Looking up the rest from reference TRBV7-2 and TRBJ2-7 gives the full variable domain: GAGVSQSPSNKVTEKGKDVELRCDPISGHTALYWYRQSLGQGLEFLIYFQGNSAPDKSGLPSDRFSAERTGGSVSTLTIQRTQQEDSAVYLCASSPTGYEQYFGPGTRLTVT.

This chain connects TRBV9 to TRBJ2-2, with D unclear. The V and J ends lost 3 bases and 0 bases respectively, with 6 bases between them. The germline gives CDR1 SGDLS, CDR2 YYNGEE. The CDR3 contains 14 residues. The DNA of the CDR3 is TGTGCCAGCAGCGAAACAGCGAACACCGGGGAGCTGTTTTTT. This gives the protein CASSETANTGELFF.

V usage is TRBV23-1 and J usage is TRBJ1-2; a weak D match, TRBD1 (5 bases). TRBV23-1 is known as an ORF, though its function is uncertain. Trimming pared 10 bases from V and 3 bases from J, leaving 12 bases between. The CDR3 covers 12 residues. As DNA, the CDR3 is TGCGCCACAAACGGGGGTTACTATGGCTACACCTTC. Translation: CATNGGYYGYTF.

This rearrangement joins TRBV7-9 to TRBJ2-1; 11 bases map to TRBD2. Germline V CDR1 and CDR2: SEHNR, FQNEAQ (reference sequence). The CDR3 contains 15 residues. J was trimmed by 9 bases and V by 5 bases; bases with no gene match: 9. CDR3 coding DNA: TGTGCCAGCAGCCCTAGCGGGAGGAGGGGCGGTGAGCAGTTCTTC. This encodes CASSPSGRRGGEQFF.

V gene TRBV7-2 combines with J gene TRBJ2-3, with D perhaps TRBD2 (5 bases). V was clipped by 1 base and J by 7 bases, with 12 bases between them. Germline-derived CDR1 and CDR2 are SGHTA and FQGNSA. CDR3 length equals 14 residues. The CDR3 DNA reads as TGTGCCAGCAGCTTAGGTTCCGGGGTCTATACGCAGTATTTT. Its translation: CASSLGSGVYTQYF.

The V gene is TRBV2, the J gene TRBJ1-5; TRBD1 might be the D (5 bases). Trimming removed 3 bases at V and 7 bases at J, with 13 bases between. The germline V gene has CDR1 SNHLY and CDR2 FYNNEI. The CDR3 totals 14 residues. The CDR3, as DNA: TGTGCCAGCAGTGAGCGCAGGGTGGGACAGCCCCAGCATTTT. Its translation is CASSERRVGQPQHF.

The V gene is TRBV7-8, the J gene TRBJ2-7, with D maybe TRBD2 (6 bases). Per germline, CDR1 SGHVS and CDR2 FQNEAQ. Trimming removed 6 bases from V and 6 bases from J, with 12 bases in between. The CDR3 has 12 residues. The CDR3 DNA reads TGTGCCAGCAGTAGTGGGGGGAGCGAGCAGTACTTC. Amino acids: CASSSGGSEQYF.

The gene calls are TRBV4-1 and TRBJ2-4, with D perhaps TRBD1 (6 bases). The V gene lost 0 bases and the J gene lost 6 bases, with 15 bases spanning the gap. The CDR3 extends over 16 amino acids. Germline loops: CDR1 MGHRA, CDR2 YSYEKL. CDR3 region: CASSQERGSAGNIQYF. CDR3 coding DNA: TGCGCCAGCAGCCAAGAAAGGGGGTCGGCGGGAAACATTCAGTACTTC.

In this sample, this clone turned up a few times. The chain recombines TRBV28 with TRBJ1-1; possibly TRBD1 for D (5 bases). Germline V gene lookup returns CDR1 MDHEN and CDR2 SYDVKM. CDR3 length: 12 residues. The V and J ends lost 6 bases and 7 bases respectively, with 12 bases between them. Here the CDR3 DNA reads TGTGCCAGCAGGGGGGGTGTGAATGAAGCTTTCTTT. Translating it yields CASRGGVNEAFF. The full variable domain, with the rest looked up from reference TRBV28 and TRBJ1-1, is DVKVTQSSRYLVKRTGEKVFLECVQDMDHENMFWYRQDPGLGLRLIYFSYDVKMKEKGDIPEGYSVSREKKERFSLILESASTNQTSMYLCASRGGVNEAFFGQGTRLTVV.

The CDR3 coding sequence is TGCGCCAGCAGCCCGACGGGGATTACGCAGTATTTT. It is translated as CASSPTGITQYF. The V gene is TRBV4-1, the J gene TRBJ2-3; possibly TRBD2 for D (5 bases). Looked up from germline, CDR1 is MGHRA and CDR2 is YSYEKL. The V end was cut by 4 bases, the J end by 8 bases, with 10 bases between. This CDR3 is built from 12 residues.

In this sample, this clone turned up once. The chain employs TRBV6-5 and TRBJ2-7; 11 nucleotides agree with TRBD2. V shed 4 bases and J 2 bases; nucleotides not matched to a gene: 7. The CDR3 consists of 16 residues. CDR1 and CDR2 (germline): MNHEY, SVGAGI. CDR3 in DNA: TGTGCCAGCAGTTTGGGGGGACTAGCGGAGCCCTACGAGCAGTACTTC. Amino acid sequence: CASSLGGLAEPYEQYF.

This clone was counted once. The chain has TRBV27 and TRBJ2-1; 12 nucleotides match TRBD2. Losses at the gene ends were 6 bases for V and 8 bases for J; bases not matched to a gene: 5. CDR3 length equals 14 residues. CDR1 and CDR2 (germline): MNHEY, SMNVEV (reference sequence). The CDR3 protein is CASRRLAGEDEQFF. CDR3 sequence (DNA): TGTGCCAGCAGGCGACTAGCGGGAGAAGATGAGCAGTTCTTC.

A note on this clone: A junction end diverges from the germline sequence, so it may reflect a read error. The chain carries TRBV5-6 and TRBJ2-2; 9 nucleotides line up with TRBD1. CDR3 length: 15 residues. Germline V CDR1 and CDR2: SGHDT, YYEEEE. DNA for the CDR3: TGTGCCAGCACCGCCGGGACAGGGAACGCCGGGGAGCTGTTTTTT. Amino acid sequence: CASTAGTGNAGELFF.

This clone has only one observation. The chain couples TRBV29-1 to TRBJ2-7; 9 bases map to TRBD2. The V gene end was trimmed by 3 bases and the J gene end by 2 bases; junction bases not matched to a gene: 5. The CDR3 has 14 amino acids. Germline values: CDR1 SQVTM, CDR2 ANQGSEA. The CDR3 sequence: CSVERLAGTYEQYF. As DNA, the CDR3 is TGCAGCGTTGAGAGGCTAGCGGGAACCTACGAGCAGTACTTC.

This chain links TRBV5-1 with TRBJ2-7, with D hard to call. There are 13 residues in the CDR3. V was clipped by 1 base and J by 1 base, with 6 bases between them. Germline V CDR1 and CDR2: SGHRS, YFSETQ. The CDR3 protein is CASSLQESYEQYF. The CDR3 DNA reads TGCGCCAGCAGCTTGCAGGAATCCTACGAGCAGTACTTC.